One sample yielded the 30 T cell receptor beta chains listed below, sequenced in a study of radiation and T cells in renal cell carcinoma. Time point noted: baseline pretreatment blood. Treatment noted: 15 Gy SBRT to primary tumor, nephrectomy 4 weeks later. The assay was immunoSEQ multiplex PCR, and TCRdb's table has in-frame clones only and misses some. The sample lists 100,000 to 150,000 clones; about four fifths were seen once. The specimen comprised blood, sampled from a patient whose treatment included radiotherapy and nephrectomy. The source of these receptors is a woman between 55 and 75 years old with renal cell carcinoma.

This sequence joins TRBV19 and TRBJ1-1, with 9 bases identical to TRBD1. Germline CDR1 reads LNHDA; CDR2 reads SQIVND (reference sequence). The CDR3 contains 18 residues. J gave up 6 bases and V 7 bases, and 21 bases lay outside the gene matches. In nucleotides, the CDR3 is TGTGCCAGTACCCTAACGCACTATTCGACAGGGGGTTTGTCTGAAGCTTTCTTT. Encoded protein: CASTLTHYSTGGLSEAFF.

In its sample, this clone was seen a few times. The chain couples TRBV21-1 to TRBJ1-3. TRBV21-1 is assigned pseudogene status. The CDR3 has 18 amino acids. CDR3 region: CASSKRPPVGGTGNTIYF. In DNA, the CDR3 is TGTGCCAGCAGCAAAAGGCCCCCCGTCGGTGGGACTGGAAACACCATATATTTT.

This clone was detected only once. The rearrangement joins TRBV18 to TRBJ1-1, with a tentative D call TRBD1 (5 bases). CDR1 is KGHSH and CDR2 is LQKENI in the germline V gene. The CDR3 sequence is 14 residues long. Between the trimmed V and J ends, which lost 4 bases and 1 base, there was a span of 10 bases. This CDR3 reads CASSLGTENTEAFF. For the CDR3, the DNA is TGTGCCAGCTCACTTGGGACGGAGAACACTGAAGCTTTCTTT.

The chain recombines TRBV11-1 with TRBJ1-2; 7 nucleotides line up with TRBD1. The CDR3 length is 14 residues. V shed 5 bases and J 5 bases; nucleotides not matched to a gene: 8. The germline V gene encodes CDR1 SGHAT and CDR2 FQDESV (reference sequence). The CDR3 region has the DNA TGTGCCAGCAGCACTACGGGACAGCAGTATGGCTACACCTTC. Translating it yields CASSTTGQQYGYTF.

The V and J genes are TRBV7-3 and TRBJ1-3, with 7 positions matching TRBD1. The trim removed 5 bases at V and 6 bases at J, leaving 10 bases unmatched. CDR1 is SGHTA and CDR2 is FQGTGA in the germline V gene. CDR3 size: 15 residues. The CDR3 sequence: CASSQGPGGINTIYF. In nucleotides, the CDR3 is TGTGCCAGCAGCCAAGGGCCAGGGGGGATAAACACCATATATTTT.

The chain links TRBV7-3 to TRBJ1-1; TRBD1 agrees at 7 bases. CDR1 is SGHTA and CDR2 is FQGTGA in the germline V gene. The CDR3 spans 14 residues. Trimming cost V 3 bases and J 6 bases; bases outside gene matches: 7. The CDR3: CASSLGDRASEAFF. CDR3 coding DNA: TGTGCCAGCAGCTTGGGTGACAGGGCATCTGAAGCTTTCTTT.

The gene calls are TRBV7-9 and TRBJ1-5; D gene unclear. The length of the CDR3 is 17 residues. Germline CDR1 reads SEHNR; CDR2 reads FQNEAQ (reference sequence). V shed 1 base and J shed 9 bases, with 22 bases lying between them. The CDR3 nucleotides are TGTGCCAGCAGCTTAGTTGTTGGAATTCGGGCTTCAGGGCCCCAGCATTTT. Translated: CASSLVVGIRASGPQHF.

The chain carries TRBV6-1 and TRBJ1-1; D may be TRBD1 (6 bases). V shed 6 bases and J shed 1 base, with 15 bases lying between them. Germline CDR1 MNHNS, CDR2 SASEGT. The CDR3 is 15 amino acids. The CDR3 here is CASSLFRTANTEAFF. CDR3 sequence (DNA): TGTGCCAGCAGCCTATTCCGGACAGCGAACACTGAAGCTTTCTTT.

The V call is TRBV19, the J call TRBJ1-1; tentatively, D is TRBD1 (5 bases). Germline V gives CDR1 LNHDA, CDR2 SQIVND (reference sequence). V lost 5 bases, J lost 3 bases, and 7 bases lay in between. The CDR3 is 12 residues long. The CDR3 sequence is CASSGGDTEAFF. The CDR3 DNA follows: TGTGCCAGTAGTGGGGGGGACACTGAAGCTTTCTTT.

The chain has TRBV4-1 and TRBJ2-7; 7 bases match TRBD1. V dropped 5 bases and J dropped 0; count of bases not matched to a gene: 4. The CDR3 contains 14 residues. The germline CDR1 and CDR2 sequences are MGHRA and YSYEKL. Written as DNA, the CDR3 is TGCGCCAGCAGCTCTGGGACAGCCTCCTACGAGCAGTACTTC. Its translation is CASSSGTASYEQYF.

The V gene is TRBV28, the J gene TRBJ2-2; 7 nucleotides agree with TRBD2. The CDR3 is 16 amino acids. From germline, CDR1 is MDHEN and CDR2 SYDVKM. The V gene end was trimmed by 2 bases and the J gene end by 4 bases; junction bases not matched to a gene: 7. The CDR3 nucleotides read TGTGCCAGCAGTTTAAGTTGGCGGGGGTCCACCGGGGAGCTGTTTTTT. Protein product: CASSLSWRGSTGELFF.

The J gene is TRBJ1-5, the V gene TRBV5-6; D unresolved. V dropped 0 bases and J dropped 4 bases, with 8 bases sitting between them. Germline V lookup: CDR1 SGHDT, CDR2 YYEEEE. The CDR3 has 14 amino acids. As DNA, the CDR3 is TGTGCCAGCAGCTTGGGGACTACAAATCAGCCCCAGCATTTT. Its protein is CASSLGTTNQPQHF.

The CDR3 here is CASSRGFSGANVLTF. DNA for the CDR3: TGTGCCAGCAGCCGGGGTTTCTCTGGGGCCAACGTCCTGACTTTC. The chain is built from TRBV11-1 and TRBJ2-6, with TRBD2 as a possible D gene (5 bases). The CDR3 is 15 amino acids. V lost 5 bases and J lost 0, with 8 bases in between. Germline V gene data show CDR1 as SGHAT and CDR2 as FQDESV (reference sequence).

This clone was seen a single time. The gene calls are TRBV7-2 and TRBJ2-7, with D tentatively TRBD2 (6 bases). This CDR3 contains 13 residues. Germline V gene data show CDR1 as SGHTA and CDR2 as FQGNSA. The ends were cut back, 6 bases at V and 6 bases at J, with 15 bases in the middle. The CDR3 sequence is CASRWAVEGEQYF. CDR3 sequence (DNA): TGTGCCAGCAGGTGGGCCGTGGAGGGCGAGCAGTACTTC.

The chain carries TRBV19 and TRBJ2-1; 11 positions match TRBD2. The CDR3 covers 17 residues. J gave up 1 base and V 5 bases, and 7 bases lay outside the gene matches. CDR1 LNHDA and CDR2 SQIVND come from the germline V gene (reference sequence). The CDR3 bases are TGTGCCAGTAGTGGGACTAGCGGCGCCCAATCCTACAATGAGCAGTTCTTC. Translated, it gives CASSGTSGAQSYNEQFF.

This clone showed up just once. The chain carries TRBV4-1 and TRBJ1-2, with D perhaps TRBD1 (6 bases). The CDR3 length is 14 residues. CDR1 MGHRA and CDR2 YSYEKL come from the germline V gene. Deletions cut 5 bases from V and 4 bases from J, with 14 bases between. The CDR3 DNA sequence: TGCGCCAGCAGCTTCAGGGGCGCTCCCTATGGCTACACCTTC. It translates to CASSFRGAPYGYTF.

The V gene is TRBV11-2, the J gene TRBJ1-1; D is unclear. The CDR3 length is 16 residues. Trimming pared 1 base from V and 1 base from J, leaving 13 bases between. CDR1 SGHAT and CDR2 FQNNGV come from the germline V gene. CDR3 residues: CASSLAVAERNTEAFF. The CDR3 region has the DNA TGTGCCAGCAGCTTAGCGGTTGCAGAAAGGAACACTGAAGCTTTCTTT.

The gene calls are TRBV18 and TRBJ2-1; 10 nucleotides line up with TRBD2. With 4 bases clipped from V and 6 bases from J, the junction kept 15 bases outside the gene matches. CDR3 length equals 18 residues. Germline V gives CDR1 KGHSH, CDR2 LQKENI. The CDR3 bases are TGTGCCAGCTCACACCCTGGCCCTAGCGGGAGTATGGGCAATGAGCAGTTCTTC. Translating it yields CASSHPGPSGSMGNEQFF.

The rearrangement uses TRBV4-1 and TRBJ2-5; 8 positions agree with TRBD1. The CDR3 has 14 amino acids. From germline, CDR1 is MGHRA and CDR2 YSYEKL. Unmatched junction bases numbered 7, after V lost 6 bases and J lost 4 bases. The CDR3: CASSDRTGPETQYF. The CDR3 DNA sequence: TGCGCCAGCAGTGACCGGACAGGGCCAGAGACCCAGTACTTC.

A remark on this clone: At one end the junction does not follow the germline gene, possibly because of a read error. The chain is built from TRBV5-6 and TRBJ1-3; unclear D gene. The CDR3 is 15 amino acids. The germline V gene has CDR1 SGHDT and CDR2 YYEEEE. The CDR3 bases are TGTGCCAGCAGTTTGGGGATTTACTCTGGAAACACCATATATTTT. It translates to CASSLGIYSGNTIYF.

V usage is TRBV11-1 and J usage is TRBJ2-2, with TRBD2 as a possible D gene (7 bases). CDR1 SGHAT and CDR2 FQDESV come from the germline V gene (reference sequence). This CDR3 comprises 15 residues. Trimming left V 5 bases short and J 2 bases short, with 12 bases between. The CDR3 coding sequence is TGTGCCAGCAGCCCCGGGGGGCAAAACACCGGGGAGCTGTTTTTT. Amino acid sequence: CASSPGGQNTGELFF. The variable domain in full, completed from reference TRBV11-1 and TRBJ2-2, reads EAEVAQSPRYKITEKSQAVAFWCDPISGHATLYWYRQILGQGPELLVQFQDESVVDDSQLPKDRFSAERLKGVDSTLKIQPAELGDSAMYLCASSPGGQNTGELFFGEGSRLTVL.

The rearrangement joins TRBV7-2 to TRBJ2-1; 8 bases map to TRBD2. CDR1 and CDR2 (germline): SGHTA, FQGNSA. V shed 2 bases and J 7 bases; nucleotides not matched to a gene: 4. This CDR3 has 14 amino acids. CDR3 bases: TGTGCCAGCAGCTTAAGTAGCGGGATGAATGAGCAGTTCTTC. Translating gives CASSLSSGMNEQFF.

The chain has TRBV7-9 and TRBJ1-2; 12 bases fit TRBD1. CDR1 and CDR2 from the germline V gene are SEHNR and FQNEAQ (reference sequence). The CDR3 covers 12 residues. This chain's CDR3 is CAGTGGSDGYTF. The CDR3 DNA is TGTGCAGGGACAGGGGGCTCAGATGGCTACACCTTC.

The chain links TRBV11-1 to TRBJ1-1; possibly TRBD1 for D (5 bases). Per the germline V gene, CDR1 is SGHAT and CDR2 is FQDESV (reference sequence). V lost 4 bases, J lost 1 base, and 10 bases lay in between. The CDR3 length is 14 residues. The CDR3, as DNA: TGTGCCAGCAGCTGGGGGACTCCGAACACTGAAGCTTTCTTT. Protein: CASSWGTPNTEAFF.

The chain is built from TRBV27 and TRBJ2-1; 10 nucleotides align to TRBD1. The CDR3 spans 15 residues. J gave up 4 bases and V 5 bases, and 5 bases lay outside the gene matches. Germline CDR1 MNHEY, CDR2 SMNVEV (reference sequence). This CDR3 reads CASSPGTGAYNEQFF. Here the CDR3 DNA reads TGTGCCAGCAGTCCCGGGACAGGGGCATACAATGAGCAGTTCTTC.

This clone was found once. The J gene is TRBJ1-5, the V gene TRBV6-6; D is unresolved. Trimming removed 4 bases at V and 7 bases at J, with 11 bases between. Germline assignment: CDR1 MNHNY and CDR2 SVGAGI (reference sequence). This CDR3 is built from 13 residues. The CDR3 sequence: CASSLTTTQPQHF. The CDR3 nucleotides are TGTGCCAGCAGTTTAACCACGACCCAGCCCCAGCATTTT.

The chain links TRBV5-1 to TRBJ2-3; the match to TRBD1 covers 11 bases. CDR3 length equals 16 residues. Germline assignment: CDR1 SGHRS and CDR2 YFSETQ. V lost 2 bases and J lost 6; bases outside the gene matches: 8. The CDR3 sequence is CASSFSGTGGVDTQYF. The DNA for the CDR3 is TGCGCCAGCAGCTTCTCCGGGACAGGGGGAGTGGATACGCAGTATTTT.

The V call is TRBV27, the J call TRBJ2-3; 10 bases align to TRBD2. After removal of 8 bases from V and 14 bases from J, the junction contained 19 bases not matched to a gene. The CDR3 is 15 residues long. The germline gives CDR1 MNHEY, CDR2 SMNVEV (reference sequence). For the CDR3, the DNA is TGTGCCAGCGGTGTGGTTGGGCTAGCGGGAGAACTTAGGTATTTT. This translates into CASGVVGLAGELRYF.

The DNA for the CDR3 is TGTGCCAGCAGCTTAGTGGGGGGTAATCAGCCCCAGCATTTT. It translates to CASSLVGGNQPQHF. This sequence joins TRBV7-2 and TRBJ1-5; perhaps TRBD1 as D (5 bases). The CDR3 contains 14 residues. Germline lookup yields CDR1 SGHTA and CDR2 FQGNSA. Trimming stripped 1 base from V and 4 bases from J, with 8 bases between.

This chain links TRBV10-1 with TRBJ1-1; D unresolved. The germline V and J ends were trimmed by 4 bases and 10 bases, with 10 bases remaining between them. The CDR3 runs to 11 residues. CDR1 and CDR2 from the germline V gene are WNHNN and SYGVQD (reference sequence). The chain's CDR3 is CASSGGGPAFF. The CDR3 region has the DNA TGCGCCAGCAGTGGTGGAGGGCCAGCTTTCTTT.